This TCR beta chain was captured by sequencing in a study of monozygotic twins with inflammatory bowel disease (dated by TCRdb to between 2018 and 2021). With respect to the entire study: The full study comprised 28 monozygotic twin pairs: nine German pairs (four IBD-concordant, five IBD-discordant) and 19 IBD-discordant Danish pairs. Each individual had, on average, about 151 000 unique TCRalpha sequences and 181 000 unique TCRbeta sequences available for analysis. The search for disease-associated traits relied mainly on comparing IBD patients with their genetically identical healthy co-twins within discordant pairs.

An approximately 2.6 ml peripheral blood sample was drawn into PAXgene tubes per donor and stored at -80°C. Without T cell sorting, total RNA was isolated from whole blood using the PAXgene blood miRNA kit on an automated QIAcube. Peripheral blood from monozygotic twin pairs, either concordant or discordant for inflammatory bowel disease, underwent deep TCRalpha and TCRbeta repertoire profiling that used unique molecular barcoding. Smoking habits were recorded for all twin pairs, and individuals were classified as current, former or never smokers. Broad study findings and their caveats: A decrease in TCRbeta repertoire diversity, as measured by inverse Simpson index, was observed in IBD patients compared with their healthy co-twins. Concordant and discordant twins showed no difference in repertoire similarity, possibly because of limited statistical power. Background noise and inter-individual variability may have been introduced into the repertoires by the differing immunosuppressive treatments among patients. The results gave no support for a single strong signal or clonotype linked to IBD. Compared with healthy twins, IBD patients shared fewer clonotypes with other individuals, and the difference was most pronounced in patients with signs of disease activity. The analysis was unable to tell apart different T cell subtypes.

Measured from the cysteine to the phenylalanine, the CDR3 is 14 residues long. No DNA accompanies this entry. Reading the germline V gene gives CDR1 SGHDN and CDR2 FVKESK. The library relied on 5' RACE. For each TCR library, approximately 3.5 ug of total RNA was used. cDNA was synthesized with SMARTScribe reverse transcriptase in eight separate reactions per sample. During cDNA synthesis, unique molecular identifiers containing a 6-nucleotide sample barcode were introduced by template switching. TCRalpha and TCRbeta cDNA was amplified in two nested PCRs of 16 and 9 cycles, and bead purification was carried out after each PCR. Before amplification, the cDNA was treated with uracil DNA-glycosylase and purified using the QIAquick PCR purification kit. The second PCR was the step at which Illumina TruSeq-compatible adapters and sample-specific barcodes were added. TapeStation and Qubit were used to check library quality and concentration, and about 5 ng of each library was pooled. Pooled libraries were sequenced on an Illumina HiSeq2500 single-index Rapid Run with 2 x 100 bp reads and custom sequencing primers. Processing in the source paper ran as follows. UMI-based consensus assembly with MiGEC version 1.2.6 was used to correct PCR and sequencing errors. MiXCR version 2.1.1 was used to carry out V(D)J alignment, clonotype assembly and CDR3 extraction. Gene usage, clonotype sharing and MAIT/NKT TCR abundance were normalised by analysing the top 1000, 10 000 and 20 000 clonotypes per sample. Diversity was computed as the inverse Simpson index with the vegan R package after downsampling to 27 000 UMIs. Paired Mann-Whitney U tests on discordant twin pairs were used, with Benjamini-Hochberg multiple-testing correction. TCRdb reprocessed the reads; each CDR3 protein sequence makes one entry, and DNA is unavailable. TCRdb, rather than the study authors, made the V and J calls. This sample's table carries over 90,000 distinct CDR3 sequences. The ten largest make up 1.9% of the sample.

Concerning this clonotype: This clone's antigen is unknown.

The TCR sequence derives from a human donor with ulcerative colitis or Crohn's disease, or a healthy co-twin of an affected twin (not recorded which). Sequencing used blood. The V and J genes are TRBV14 and TRBJ1-1; the D gene TCRdb calls, TRBD1, cannot be checked with no DNA. The CDR3 region reads CASSPSQGATEAFF. Extended through the reference TRBV14 and TRBJ1-1 proteins, this CDR3 yields the full variable domain: EAGVTQFPSHSVIEKGQTVTLRCDPISGHDNLYWYRRVMGKEIKFLLHFVKESKQDESGMPNNRFLAERTGGTYSTLKVQPAELEDSGVYFCASSPSQGATEAFFGQGTRLTVV.